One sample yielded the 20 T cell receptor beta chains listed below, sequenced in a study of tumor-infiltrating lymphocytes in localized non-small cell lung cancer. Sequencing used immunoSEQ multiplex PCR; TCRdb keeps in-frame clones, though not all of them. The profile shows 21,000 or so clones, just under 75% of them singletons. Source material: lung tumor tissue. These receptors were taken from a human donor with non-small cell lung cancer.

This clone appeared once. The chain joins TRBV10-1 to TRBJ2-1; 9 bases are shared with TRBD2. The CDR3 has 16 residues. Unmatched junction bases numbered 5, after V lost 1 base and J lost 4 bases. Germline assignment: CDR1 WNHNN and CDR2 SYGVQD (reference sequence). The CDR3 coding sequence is TGCGCCAGCAGTGAGTGGCGGGGGGGGAATTACAATGAGCAGTTCTTC. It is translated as CASSEWRGGNYNEQFF.

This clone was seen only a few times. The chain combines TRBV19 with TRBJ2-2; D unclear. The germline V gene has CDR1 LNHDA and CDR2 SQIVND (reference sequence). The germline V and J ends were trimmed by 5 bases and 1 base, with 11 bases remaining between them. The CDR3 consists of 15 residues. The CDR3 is CASSPWAGNTGELFF. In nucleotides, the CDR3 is TGTGCCAGTAGTCCGTGGGCAGGGAACACCGGGGAGCTGTTTTTT.

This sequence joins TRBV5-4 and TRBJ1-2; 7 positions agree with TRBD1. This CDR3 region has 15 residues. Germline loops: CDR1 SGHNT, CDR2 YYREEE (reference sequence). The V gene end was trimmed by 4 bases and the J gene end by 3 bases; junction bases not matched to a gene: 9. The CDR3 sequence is CASSEQKGADYGYTF. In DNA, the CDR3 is TGTGCCAGCAGCGAGCAGAAGGGGGCGGACTATGGCTACACCTTC.

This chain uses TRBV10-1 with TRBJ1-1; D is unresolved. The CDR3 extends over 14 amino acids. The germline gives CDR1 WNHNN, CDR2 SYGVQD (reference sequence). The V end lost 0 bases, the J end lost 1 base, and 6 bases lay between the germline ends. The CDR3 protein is CASSESTRNTEAFF. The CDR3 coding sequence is TGCGCCAGCAGTGAGTCGACCAGGAACACTGAAGCTTTCTTT.

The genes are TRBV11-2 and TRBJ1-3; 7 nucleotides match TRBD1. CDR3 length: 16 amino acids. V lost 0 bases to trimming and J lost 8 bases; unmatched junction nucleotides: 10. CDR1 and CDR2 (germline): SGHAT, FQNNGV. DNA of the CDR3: TGTGCCAGCAGCTTAGAGCCTAGGGGACAGAGGGACACCATATATTTT. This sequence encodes CASSLEPRGQRDTIYF.

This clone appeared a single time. CDR3 protein: CASSQPRGGQFF. CDR3 nucleotide sequence: TGTGCCAGCAGCCAACCCAGGGGTGGGCAGTTCTTC. The genes are TRBV14 and TRBJ2-1, with a tentative D call TRBD1 (6 bases). The CDR3 has 12 residues. Germline V gene sequence: CDR1 SGHDN, CDR2 FVKESK. V was shortened by 2 bases and J by 12 bases, with 11 bases between the two germline ends.

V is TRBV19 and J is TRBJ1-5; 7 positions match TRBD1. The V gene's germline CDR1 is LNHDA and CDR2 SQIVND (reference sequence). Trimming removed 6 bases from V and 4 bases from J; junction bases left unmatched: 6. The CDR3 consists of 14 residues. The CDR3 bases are TGTGCCAGTAGGTGGGGGACAGCTAATCAGCCCCAGCATTTT. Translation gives CASRWGTANQPQHF.

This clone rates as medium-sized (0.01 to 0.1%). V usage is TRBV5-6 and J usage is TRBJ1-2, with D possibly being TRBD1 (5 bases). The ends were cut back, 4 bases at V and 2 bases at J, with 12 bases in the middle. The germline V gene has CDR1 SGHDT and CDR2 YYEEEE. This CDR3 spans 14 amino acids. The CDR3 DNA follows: TGTGCCAGCAGCACCGGTGGGGGGAACTATGGCTACACCTTC. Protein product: CASSTGGGNYGYTF.

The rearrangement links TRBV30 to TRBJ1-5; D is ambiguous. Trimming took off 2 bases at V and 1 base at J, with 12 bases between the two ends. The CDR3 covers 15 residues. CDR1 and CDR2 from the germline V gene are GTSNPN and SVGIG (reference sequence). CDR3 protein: CAWSSRVGSNQPQHF. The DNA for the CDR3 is TGTGCCTGGAGTTCACGAGTGGGAAGCAATCAGCCCCAGCATTTT.

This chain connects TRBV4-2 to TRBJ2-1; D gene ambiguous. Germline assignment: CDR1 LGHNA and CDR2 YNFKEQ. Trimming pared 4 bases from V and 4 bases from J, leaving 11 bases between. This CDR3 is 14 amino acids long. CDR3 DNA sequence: TGTGCCAGCAGCCGACGGGCCTCATACAATGAGCAGTTCTTC. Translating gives CASSRRASYNEQFF.

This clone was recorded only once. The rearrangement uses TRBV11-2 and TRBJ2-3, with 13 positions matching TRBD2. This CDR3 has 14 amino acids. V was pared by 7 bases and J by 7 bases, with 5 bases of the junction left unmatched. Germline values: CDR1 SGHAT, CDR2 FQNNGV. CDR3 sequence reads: CASTRLAGGNTQYF. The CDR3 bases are TGTGCCAGCACCCGACTAGCGGGGGGAAATACGCAGTATTTT.

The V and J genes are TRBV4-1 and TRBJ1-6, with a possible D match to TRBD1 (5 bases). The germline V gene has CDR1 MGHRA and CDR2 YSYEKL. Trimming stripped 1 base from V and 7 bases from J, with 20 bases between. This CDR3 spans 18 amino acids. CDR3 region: CASSQGRQPTLGNSPLHF. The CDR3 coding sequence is TGCGCCAGCAGCCAAGGCAGACAGCCGACCTTGGGGAATTCACCCCTCCACTTT.

The CDR3 protein is CASSRRLAGVIQETQYF. Here the CDR3 DNA reads TGCGCCAGCAGCCGGAGACTAGCGGGGGTTATCCAAGAGACCCAGTACTTC. The J gene is TRBJ2-5, the V gene TRBV5-1; 12 bases map to TRBD2. The CDR3 extends over 17 amino acids. J gave up 1 base and V 4 bases, and 8 bases lay outside the gene matches. CDR1 SGHRS and CDR2 YFSETQ come from the germline V gene. The whole variable domain, filled in from reference TRBV5-1 and TRBJ2-5, reads KAGVTQTPRYLIKTRGQQVTLSCSPISGHRSVSWYQQTPGQGLQFLFEYFSETQRNKGNFPGRFSGRQFSNSRSEMNVSTLELGDSALYLCASSRRLAGVIQETQYFGPGTRLLVL.

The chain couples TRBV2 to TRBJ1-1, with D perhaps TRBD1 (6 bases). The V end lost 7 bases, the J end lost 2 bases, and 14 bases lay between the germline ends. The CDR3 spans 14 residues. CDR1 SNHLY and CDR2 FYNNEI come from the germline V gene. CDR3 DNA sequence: TGTGCCAGCAAACGACAGGAGATTAACACTGAAGCTTTCTTT. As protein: CASKRQEINTEAFF.

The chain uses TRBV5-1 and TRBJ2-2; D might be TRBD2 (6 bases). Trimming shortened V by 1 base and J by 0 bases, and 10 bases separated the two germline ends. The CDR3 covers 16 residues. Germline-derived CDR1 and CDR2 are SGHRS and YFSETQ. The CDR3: CASSLNGGTNTGELFF. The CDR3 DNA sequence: TGCGCCAGCAGCTTGAATGGCGGGACGAACACCGGGGAGCTGTTTTTT.

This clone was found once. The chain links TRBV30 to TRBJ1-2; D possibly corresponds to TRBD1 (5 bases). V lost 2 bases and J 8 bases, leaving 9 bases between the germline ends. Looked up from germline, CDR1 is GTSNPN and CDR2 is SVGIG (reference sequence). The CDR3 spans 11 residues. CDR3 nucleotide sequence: TGTGCCTGGAGTCAGGGTGGCGGCTACACCTTC. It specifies CAWSQGGGYTF. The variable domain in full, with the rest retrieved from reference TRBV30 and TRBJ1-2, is SQTIHQWPATLVQPVGSPLSLECTVEGTSNPNLYWYRQAAGRGLQLLFYSVGIGQISSEVPQNLSASRPQDRQFILSSKKLLLSDSGFYLCAWSQGGGYTFGSGTRLTVV.

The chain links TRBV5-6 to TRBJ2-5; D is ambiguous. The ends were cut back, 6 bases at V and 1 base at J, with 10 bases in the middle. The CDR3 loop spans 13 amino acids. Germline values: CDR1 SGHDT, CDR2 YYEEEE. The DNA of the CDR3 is TGTGCCAGCACCGTACAGATCCAAGAGACCCAGTACTTC. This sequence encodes CASTVQIQETQYF.

CDR3 sequence (DNA): TGCAGCGTTGAAACCCAAGGGACAGCCACTGAAGCTTTCTTT. Translation gives CSVETQGTATEAFF. The chain uses TRBV29-1 and TRBJ1-1; 7 bases fit TRBD1. Germline V gene lookup returns CDR1 SQVTM and CDR2 ANQGSEA. The CDR3 totals 14 residues. With 2 bases clipped from V and 4 bases from J, the junction kept 7 bases outside the gene matches.

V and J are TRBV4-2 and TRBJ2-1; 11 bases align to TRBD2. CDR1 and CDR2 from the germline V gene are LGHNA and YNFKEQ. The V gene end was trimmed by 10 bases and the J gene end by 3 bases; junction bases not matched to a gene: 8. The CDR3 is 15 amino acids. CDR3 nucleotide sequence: TGTGCCACAACAACCGGGACTAGCGGCTACAATGAGCAGTTCTTC. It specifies CATTTGTSGYNEQFF.

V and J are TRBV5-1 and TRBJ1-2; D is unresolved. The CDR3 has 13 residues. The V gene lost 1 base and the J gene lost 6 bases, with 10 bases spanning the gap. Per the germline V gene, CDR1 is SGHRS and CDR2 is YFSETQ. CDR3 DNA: TGCGCCAGCAGCTTGATGGATCGAGATGGCTACACCTTC. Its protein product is CASSLMDRDGYTF.